Listed here are 21 T cell receptor beta chains from one sample, sequenced in a study of graft-versus-host responses after intestinal transplantation. For these TCRs, the target antigens are not known. Data came from immunoSEQ multiplex PCR; TCRdb stores just in-frame clones and leaves some out. The data hold some 86,000 clones, with 90% to 95% observed a single time. Material: unstimulated CD4+ T cells sorted from spleen or lymph node cells, obtained before intestinal transplant. These receptors originate from a human donor who received an intestinal transplant.

The V call is TRBV11-3, the J call TRBJ1-6, with D possibly matching TRBD1 (6 bases). The CDR3 has 16 amino acids. V was cut by 3 bases and J by 6 bases, with 15 bases left in between. Germline V gives CDR1 SGHNT, CDR2 YENEEA. The DNA of the CDR3 is TGTGCCAGCAGCTTCGTCGGACAGAATTCTAATTCACCCCTCCACTTT. This translates into CASSFVGQNSNSPLHF.

This clone was observed a handful of times. This chain uses TRBV10-1 with TRBJ1-5; D might be TRBD1 (5 bases). The V end was cut by 3 bases, the J end by 0 bases, with 15 bases between. This CDR3 is built from 17 residues. Germline CDR1 reads WNHNN; CDR2 reads SYGVQD (reference sequence). Here the CDR3 reads CASSDVLGLNSNQPQHF. For the CDR3, the DNA is TGCGCCAGCAGTGATGTATTGGGACTGAATAGCAATCAGCCCCAGCATTTT.

The chain uses TRBV6-5 and TRBJ1-2, with D uncertain. V was shortened by 0 bases and J by 2 bases, with 7 bases between the two germline ends. The germline V gene has CDR1 MNHEY and CDR2 SVGAGI. The CDR3 has 14 amino acids. The CDR3 sequence: CASSYSGSNYGYTF. In nucleotides, the CDR3 is TGTGCCAGCAGTTACTCGGGCAGCAACTATGGCTACACCTTC.

This sequence joins TRBV30 and TRBJ2-3, with 7 bases that match TRBD1. This CDR3 is 13 amino acids long. After removal of 0 bases from V and 7 bases from J, the junction contained 4 bases not matched to a gene. Germline V CDR1 and CDR2: GTSNPN, SVGIG (reference sequence). The CDR3 DNA sequence: TGTGCCTGGAGTGTCGGACAGGTCAATACGCAGTATTTT. Amino acids: CAWSVGQVNTQYF.

V gene TRBV10-2 combines with J gene TRBJ2-3, with a possible D match to TRBD1 (6 bases). V dropped 4 bases and J dropped 7 bases, with 15 bases sitting between them. This CDR3 comprises 14 residues. CDR1 is WSHSY, CDR2 SAAADI, per germline. CDR3 region: CASSVGGGSYTQYF. Written as DNA, the CDR3 is TGCGCCAGCAGTGTTGGGGGCGGCTCATATACGCAGTATTTT.

The count of this clone is one. The chain links TRBV9 to TRBJ2-1; TRBD2 agrees at 12 bases. Germline V gives CDR1 SGDLS, CDR2 YYNGEE. With V trimmed by 4 bases and J by 2 bases, 4 bases remained unmatched. CDR3 length: 16 residues. CDR3 protein: CASSPRTSGAYNEQFF. For the CDR3, the DNA is TGTGCCAGCAGCCCACGGACTAGCGGGGCCTACAATGAGCAGTTCTTC.

The chain carries TRBV15 and TRBJ2-1, with 9 positions matching TRBD1. CDR1 and CDR2 from the germline V gene are LNHNV and YYDKDF (reference sequence). CDR3 length equals 15 residues. The J segment lost 6 bases and the V segment lost 2 bases, leaving 5 bases of the junction unmatched. CDR3 DNA: TGTGCCACCAGCAGAAGGACAGGGGCGGGCAATGAGCAGTTCTTC. Its translation is CATSRRTGAGNEQFF.

This chain connects TRBV7-8 to TRBJ2-1; 13 bases are shared with TRBD2. With V trimmed by 4 bases and J by 0 bases, 12 bases remained unmatched. The CDR3 consists of 20 residues. CDR1 and CDR2 (germline): SGHVS, FQNEAQ. CDR3 loop: CASSSTSGGAWVGSYNEQFF. In nucleotides, the CDR3 is TGTGCCAGCAGCTCAACTAGCGGGGGGGCCTGGGTGGGCTCCTACAATGAGCAGTTCTTC.

The CDR3 spells CASSPGSGANVLTF. In DNA, the CDR3 is TGTGCCAGCAGCCCAGGGTCCGGGGCCAACGTCCTGACTTTC. The genes are TRBV5-6 and TRBJ2-6; D might be TRBD1 (5 bases). Deletions cut 4 bases from V and 4 bases from J, with 9 bases between. The V gene's germline CDR1 is SGHDT and CDR2 YYEEEE. The CDR3 extends over 14 amino acids. The full variable domain, completed using reference TRBV5-6 and TRBJ2-6, is DAGVTQSPTHLIKTRGQQVTLRCSPKSGHDTVSWYQQALGQGPQFIFQYYEEEERQRGNFPDRFSGHQFPNYSSELNVNALLLGDSALYLCASSPGSGANVLTFGAGSRLTVL.

This clone was seen only once. The J gene is TRBJ1-1, the V gene TRBV12-5; possible D gene TRBD1, 5 bases. Germline-derived CDR1 and CDR2 are LGHNT and FRNRAP. Deletions cut 9 bases from V and 1 base from J, with 9 bases between. The CDR3 consists of 12 residues. The CDR3, as DNA: TGTGCTAGGGGGCAAGGGAACACTGAAGCTTTCTTT. It codes for CARGQGNTEAFF. The whole variable domain, filled in from reference TRBV12-5 and TRBJ1-1, reads DARVTQTPRHKVTEMGQEVTMRCQPILGHNTVFWYRQTMMQGLELLAYFRNRAPLDDSGMPKDRFSAEMPDATLATLKIQPSEPRDSAVYFCARGQGNTEAFFGQGTRLTVV.

The gene calls are TRBV19 and TRBJ1-1, with TRBD1 matching 10 bases. There are 17 residues in the CDR3. J lost 0 bases, V lost 4 bases, and 8 bases had no gene match. The germline V gene has CDR1 LNHDA and CDR2 SQIVND (reference sequence). Here the CDR3 reads CASSRRQGARMNTEAFF. The CDR3 nucleotides read TGTGCCAGTAGTAGGCGACAGGGGGCGCGTATGAACACTGAAGCTTTCTTT.

The chain couples TRBV4-3 to TRBJ1-1, with TRBD1 matching 12 bases. The germline CDR1 and CDR2 sequences are LGHNA and YSLEER. CDR3 length: 17 residues. V was pared by 1 base and J by 1 base, with 4 bases of the junction left unmatched. The CDR3 DNA is TGCGCCAGCAGCCAAGGGGACAGGGGGCAGAGGAACACTGAAGCTTTCTTT. This encodes CASSQGDRGQRNTEAFF.

V usage is TRBV14 and J usage is TRBJ2-2, with a possible D match to TRBD1 (6 bases). The ends were cut back, 5 bases at V and 5 bases at J, with 12 bases in the middle. This CDR3 contains 14 residues. Germline CDR1 reads SGHDN; CDR2 reads FVKESK. CDR3 amino acids: CASSSRGGTGELFF. The DNA of the CDR3 is TGTGCCAGCAGCTCCAGGGGTGGGACCGGGGAGCTGTTTTTT. The entire variable domain, with the rest obtained from reference TRBV14 and TRBJ2-2, is as follows: EAGVTQFPSHSVIEKGQTVTLRCDPISGHDNLYWYRRVMGKEIKFLLHFVKESKQDESGMPNNRFLAERTGGTYSTLKVQPAELEDSGVYFCASSSRGGTGELFFGEGSRLTVL.

The chain employs TRBV7-2 and TRBJ1-2; no clear D. Germline values: CDR1 SGHTA, CDR2 FQGNSA. The CDR3 contains 14 residues. Trimming cost V 0 bases and J 6 bases, with 11 bases left between them. CDR3 nucleotide sequence: TGTGCCAGCAGCTTAGCACCCTTAGTTGATGGCTACACCTTC. It is translated as CASSLAPLVDGYTF.

V and J are TRBV7-2 and TRBJ2-5; 11 bases agree with TRBD1. After removal of 5 bases from V and 4 bases from J, the junction contained 3 bases not matched to a gene. CDR3 length: 14 amino acids. The V gene's germline CDR1 is SGHTA and CDR2 FQGNSA. The CDR3 DNA reads TGTGCCAGCAGCGCGGACAGGGGGCGAGAGACCCAGTACTTC. This sequence encodes CASSADRGRETQYF. The entire variable domain, with the rest obtained from reference TRBV7-2 and TRBJ2-5, is as follows: GAGVSQSPSNKVTEKGKDVELRCDPISGHTALYWYRQSLGQGLEFLIYFQGNSAPDKSGLPSDRFSAERTGGSVSTLTIQRTQQEDSAVYLCASSADRGRETQYFGPGTRLLVL.

This clone was picked up one time. The chain has TRBV7-2 and TRBJ1-1; a possible D gene is TRBD1 (6 bases). Germline loops: CDR1 SGHTA, CDR2 FQGNSA. This CDR3 has 15 residues. The V and J ends lost 4 bases and 4 bases respectively, with 16 bases between them. Here the CDR3 reads CASSSFRGASTEAFF. The CDR3 DNA sequence: TGTGCCAGCAGCTCCTTCAGGGGCGCGAGCACTGAAGCTTTCTTT.

This clone showed up just once. The CDR3 region has the DNA TGTGCCAGCAGCCTAGGGACAGGGGATGGCTACACCTTC. Residues: CASSLGTGDGYTF. V usage is TRBV9 and J usage is TRBJ1-2; TRBD1 aligns across 10 bases. Trimming removed 4 bases from V and 6 bases from J; junction bases left unmatched: 3. CDR3 size: 13 residues. Germline V gene data show CDR1 as SGDLS and CDR2 as YYNGEE.

V is TRBV29-1 and J is TRBJ2-2; no clear D gene. Trimming cost V 0 bases and J 0 bases, with 11 bases left between them. CDR3 length equals 16 residues. The germline gives CDR1 SQVTM, CDR2 ANQGSEA. CDR3 sequence (DNA): TGCAGCGTTGAAGATCTTGGTGGCTCGAACACCGGGGAGCTGTTTTTT. The encoded protein is CSVEDLGGSNTGELFF.

The chain links TRBV19 to TRBJ1-3, with no clear D. This CDR3 is 13 amino acids long. CDR1 and CDR2 (germline): LNHDA, SQIVND (reference sequence). V was shortened by 7 bases and J by 0 bases, with 7 bases between the two germline ends. In nucleotides, the CDR3 is TGTGCCAGTATGCGGAGCTCTGGAAACACCATATATTTT. Amino acids: CASMRSSGNTIYF.

This chain uses TRBV7-8 with TRBJ2-7, with 11 nucleotides matching TRBD1. Germline V gene lookup returns CDR1 SGHVS and CDR2 FQNEAQ. The CDR3 loop spans 15 amino acids. V gave up 5 bases and J gave up 3 bases; unmatched junction bases: 6. The DNA of the CDR3 is TGTGCCAGCAGCCTACCGGGACAGGGGGTCTACGAGCAGTACTTC. This codes for CASSLPGQGVYEQYF.

This clone has a single count. The V and J genes are TRBV7-2 and TRBJ2-3; possibly TRBD2 for D (6 bases). The V end was cut by 4 bases, the J end by 5 bases, with 16 bases between. Per the germline V gene, CDR1 is SGHTA and CDR2 is FQGNSA. The length of the CDR3 is 15 residues. The CDR3 reads CASSWGRGGVDTQYF. DNA for the CDR3: TGTGCCAGCAGCTGGGGACGGGGAGGAGTAGATACGCAGTATTTT. The full variable domain, completed using reference TRBV7-2 and TRBJ2-3, is GAGVSQSPSNKVTEKGKDVELRCDPISGHTALYWYRQSLGQGLEFLIYFQGNSAPDKSGLPSDRFSAERTGGSVSTLTIQRTQQEDSAVYLCASSWGRGGVDTQYFGPGTRLTVL.